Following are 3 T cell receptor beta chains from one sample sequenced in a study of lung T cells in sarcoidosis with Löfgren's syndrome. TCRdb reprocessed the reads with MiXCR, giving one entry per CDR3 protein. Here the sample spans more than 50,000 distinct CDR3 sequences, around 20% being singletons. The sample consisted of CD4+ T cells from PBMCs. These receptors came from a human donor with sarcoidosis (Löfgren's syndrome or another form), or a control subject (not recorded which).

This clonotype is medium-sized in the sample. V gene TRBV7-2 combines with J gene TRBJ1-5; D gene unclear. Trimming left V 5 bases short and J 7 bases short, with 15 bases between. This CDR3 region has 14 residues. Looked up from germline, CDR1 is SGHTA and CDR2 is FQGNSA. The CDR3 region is CASSPLEDGQPQHF. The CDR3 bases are TGTGCCAGCAGCCCCTTGGAGGACGGGCAGCCCCAGCATTTT.

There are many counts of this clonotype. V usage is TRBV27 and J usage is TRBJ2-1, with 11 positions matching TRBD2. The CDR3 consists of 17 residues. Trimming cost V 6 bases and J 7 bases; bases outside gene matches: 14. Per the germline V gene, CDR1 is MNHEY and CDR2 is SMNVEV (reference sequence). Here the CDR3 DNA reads TGTGCCAGCAGACTAACTAGCGGGAGTAAACGTACAAATGAGCAGTTCTTC. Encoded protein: CASRLTSGSKRTNEQFF.

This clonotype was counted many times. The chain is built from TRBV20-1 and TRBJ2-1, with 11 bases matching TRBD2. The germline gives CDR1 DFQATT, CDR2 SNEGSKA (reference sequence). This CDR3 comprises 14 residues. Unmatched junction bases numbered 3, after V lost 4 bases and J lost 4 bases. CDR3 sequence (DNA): TGCAGTGCTACGGGACTAGCGGCTTACAATGAGCAGTTCTTC. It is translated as CSATGLAAYNEQFF.